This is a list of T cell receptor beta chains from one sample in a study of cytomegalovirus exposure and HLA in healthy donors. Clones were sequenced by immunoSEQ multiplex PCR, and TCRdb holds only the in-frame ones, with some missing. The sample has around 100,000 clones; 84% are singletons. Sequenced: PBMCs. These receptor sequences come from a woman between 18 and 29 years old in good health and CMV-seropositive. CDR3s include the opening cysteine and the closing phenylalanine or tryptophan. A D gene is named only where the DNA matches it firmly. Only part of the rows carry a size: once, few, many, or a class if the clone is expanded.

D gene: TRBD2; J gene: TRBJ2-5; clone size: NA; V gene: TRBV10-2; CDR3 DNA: TGCGCCAGCCGACTAGCGGGGCAAGAGACCCAGTACTTC; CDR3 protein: CASRLAGQETQYF
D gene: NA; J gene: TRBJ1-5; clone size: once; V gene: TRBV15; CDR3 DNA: TGTGCCACCAGCAGAGGTTACTCCGGGTCTAGCAATCAGCCCCAGCATTTT; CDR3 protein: CATSRGYSGSSNQPQHF
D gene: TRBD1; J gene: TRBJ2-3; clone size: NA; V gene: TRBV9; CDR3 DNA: TGTGCCAGCAGCGTAGGACAGGGGGGTGGCACAGATACGCAGTATTTT; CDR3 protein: CASSVGQGGGTDTQYF
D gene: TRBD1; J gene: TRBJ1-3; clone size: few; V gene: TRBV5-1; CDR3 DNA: TGCGCCAGCAGTCGGCAGGGGGCTGGAAACACCATATATTTT; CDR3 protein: CASSRQGAGNTIYF
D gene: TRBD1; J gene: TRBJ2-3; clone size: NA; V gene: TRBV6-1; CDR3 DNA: TGTGCCAGCAGTGAAAGATCTATAGCCGGGACAGGGGGCACAGATACGCAGTATTTT; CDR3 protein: CASSERSIAGTGGTDTQYF
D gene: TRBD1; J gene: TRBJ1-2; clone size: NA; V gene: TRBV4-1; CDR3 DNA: TGCGCCAGCAGCCAAGAAAACACAGGGGATGGCTACACCTTC; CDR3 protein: CASSQENTGDGYTF
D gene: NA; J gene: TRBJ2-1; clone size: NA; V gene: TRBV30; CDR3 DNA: TGTGCCTGGAGCCCCCCGGGGTGGAGTGAGCAGTTCTTC; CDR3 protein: CAWSPPGWSEQFF
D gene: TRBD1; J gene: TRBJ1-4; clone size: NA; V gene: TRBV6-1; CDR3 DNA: TGTGCCAGCAGTGAAGGTAGTCGGGACCGGGACAGAAGAAATTTT; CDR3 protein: CASSEGSRDRDRRNF
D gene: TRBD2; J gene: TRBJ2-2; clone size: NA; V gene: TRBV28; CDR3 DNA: TGTGCCAGCAGGGAAGAGGGGGGACTAGCGGGAGATCCCGGGGAGCTGTTTTTT; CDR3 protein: CASREEGGLAGDPGELFF
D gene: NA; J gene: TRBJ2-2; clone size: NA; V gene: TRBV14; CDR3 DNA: TGTGCCAGCAGCCAAGACGGACTGATCTACTCCGGGGAGCTGTTTTTT; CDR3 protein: CASSQDGLIYSGELFF
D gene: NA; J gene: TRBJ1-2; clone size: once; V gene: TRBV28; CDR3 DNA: TGTGCCAGCAGTCTCTACAGGGAGGGGGGGTATGGCTACACCTTC; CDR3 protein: CASSLYREGGYGYTF
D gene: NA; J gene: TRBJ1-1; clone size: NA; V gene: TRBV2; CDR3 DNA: TGTGCCAGCAGTGGAGGGAAGAACACTGAAGCTTTCTTT; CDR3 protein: CASSGGKNTEAFF
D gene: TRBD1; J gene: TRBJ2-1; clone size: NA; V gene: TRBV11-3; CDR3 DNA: TGTGCCAGCAGCGACAGGGCCTCCTACAATGAGCAGTTCTTC; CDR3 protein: CASSDRASYNEQFF
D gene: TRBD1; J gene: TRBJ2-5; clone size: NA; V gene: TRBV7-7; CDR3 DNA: TGTGCTAGCAGCCCCCCATCGGGACAGTCCCAGTACTTC; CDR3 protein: CASSPPSGQSQYF
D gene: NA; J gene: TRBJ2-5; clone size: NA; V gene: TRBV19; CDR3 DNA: TGTGCCAGTGCTGGGACGGGGGTAGAGACCCAGTACTTC; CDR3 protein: CASAGTGVETQYF
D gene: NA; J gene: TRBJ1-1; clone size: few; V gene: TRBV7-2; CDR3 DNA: TGTGCCAGCAGCTTAGAAGCTGGGCACACTGAAGCTTTCTTT; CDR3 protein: CASSLEAGHTEAFF
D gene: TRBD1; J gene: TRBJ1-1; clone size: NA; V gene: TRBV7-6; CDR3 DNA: TGTGCCAGCAGGGTAGGGACAGCGAACACTGAAGCTTTCTTT; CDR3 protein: CASRVGTANTEAFF
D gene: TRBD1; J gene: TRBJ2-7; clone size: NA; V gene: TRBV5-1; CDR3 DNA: TGCGCCAGCAGCGTGGGACAGGGTGGCTACGAGCAGTACTTC; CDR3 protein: CASSVGQGGYEQYF
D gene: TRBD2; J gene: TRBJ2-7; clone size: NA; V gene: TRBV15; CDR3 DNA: TGTGCCACCAGCCGGACTAGCGGGAGCAACGAGCAGTACTTC; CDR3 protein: CATSRTSGSNEQYF
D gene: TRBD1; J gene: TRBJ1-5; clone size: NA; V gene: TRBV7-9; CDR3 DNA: TGTGCCAGCAGCTTAGGGGCAGGGGGCTTGGGTCAGCCCCAGCATTTT; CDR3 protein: CASSLGAGGLGQPQHF
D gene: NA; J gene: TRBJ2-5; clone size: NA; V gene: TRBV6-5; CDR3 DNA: TGTGCCAGCGCTGAGCCCCGGGCAGGGGAGACCCAGTACTTC; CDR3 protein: CASAEPRAGETQYF
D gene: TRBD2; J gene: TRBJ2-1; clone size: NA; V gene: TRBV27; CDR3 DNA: TGTGCCAGCAGCGGGACTAGCGGGAAAAAGGGCCATGAGCAGTTCTTC; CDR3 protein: CASSGTSGKKGHEQFF
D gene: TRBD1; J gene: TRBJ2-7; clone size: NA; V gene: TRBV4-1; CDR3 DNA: TGCGCCAGCAGCCAAGACGTAGACAGGGGCTACTACGAGCAGTACTTC; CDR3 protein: CASSQDVDRGYYEQYF
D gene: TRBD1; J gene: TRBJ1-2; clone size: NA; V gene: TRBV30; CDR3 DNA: TGTGCCTCGGGACAGGGGGCGGGAGGCTACACCTTC; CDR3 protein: CASGQGAGGYTF
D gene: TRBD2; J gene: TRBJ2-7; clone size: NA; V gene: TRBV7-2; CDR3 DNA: TGTGCCAGCAGCTTAGCCTCACAGAGACTAGCGAACTTC; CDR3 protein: CASSLASQRLANF
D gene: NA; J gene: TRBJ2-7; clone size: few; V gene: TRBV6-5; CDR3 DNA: TGTGCCAGCAGGGGGCGGACCTACTACGAGCAGTACTTC; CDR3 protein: CASRGRTYYEQYF
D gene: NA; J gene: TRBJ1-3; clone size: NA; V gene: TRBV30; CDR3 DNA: TGTGCCTGGAGCCTCTCTGGAAACACCATATATTTT; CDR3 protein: CAWSLSGNTIYF
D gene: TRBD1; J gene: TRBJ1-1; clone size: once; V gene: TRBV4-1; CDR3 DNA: TGCGCCAGCAGCCAAGTACCGGGACAGGGGTCTGAAGCTTTCTTT; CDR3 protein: CASSQVPGQGSEAFF
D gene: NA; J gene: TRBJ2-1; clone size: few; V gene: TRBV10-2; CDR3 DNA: TGCGCCAGTGGAGCAAGCGAAAGTAATGAGCAGTTCTTC; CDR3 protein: CASGASESNEQFF
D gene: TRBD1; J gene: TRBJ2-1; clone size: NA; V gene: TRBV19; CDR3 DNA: TGTGCCAGTAGCTCGACAGGGAACAATGAGCAGTTCTTC; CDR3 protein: CASSSTGNNEQFF
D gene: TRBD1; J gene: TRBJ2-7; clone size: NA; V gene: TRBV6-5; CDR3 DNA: TGTGCCAGCAGTTCCGCCGGGACAGGGACCTACGAGCAGTACTTC; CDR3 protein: CASSSAGTGTYEQYF
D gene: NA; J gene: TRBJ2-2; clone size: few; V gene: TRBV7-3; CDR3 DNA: TGTGCCAGCAGCTTGACAGAGAGCACCGGGGAGCTGTTTTTT; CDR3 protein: CASSLTESTGELFF
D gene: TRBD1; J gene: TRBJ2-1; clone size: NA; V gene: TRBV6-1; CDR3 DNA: TGTGCCAGCAGTTCGCACAGGGGCGGTAACAATGAGCAGTTCTTC; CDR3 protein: CASSSHRGGNNEQFF
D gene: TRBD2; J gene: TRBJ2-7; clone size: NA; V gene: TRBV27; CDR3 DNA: TGTGCCAGCCGCACCGTCCGGGGGGTGGCGGGTCTACGATCCTACGAGCAGTACTTC; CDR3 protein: CASRTVRGVAGLRSYEQYF
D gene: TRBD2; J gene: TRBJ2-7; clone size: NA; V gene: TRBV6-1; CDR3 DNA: TGTGCCAGCAGTGCGTATAGCGGGCCAGGCTCCTACGAGCAGTACTTC; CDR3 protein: CASSAYSGPGSYEQYF
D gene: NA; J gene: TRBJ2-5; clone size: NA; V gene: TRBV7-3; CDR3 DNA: TGTGCCAGCAGCTTAAGCCCAGGAGGGGGCAGCGAGACCCAGTACTTC; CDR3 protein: CASSLSPGGGSETQYF
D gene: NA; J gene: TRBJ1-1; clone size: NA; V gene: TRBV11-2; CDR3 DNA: TGTGCCAGCAGCTCCCCTACAACAGGGTTGAGAACTGAAGCTTTCTTT; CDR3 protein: CASSSPTTGLRTEAFF
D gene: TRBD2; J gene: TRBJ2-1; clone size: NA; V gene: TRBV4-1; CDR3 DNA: TGCGCCAGCAGACTAGTGACTAGCGGGAGTGGATACAATGAGCAGTTCTTC; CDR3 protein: CASRLVTSGSGYNEQFF
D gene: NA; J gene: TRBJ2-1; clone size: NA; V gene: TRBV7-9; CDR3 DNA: TGTGCCAGCAGCGCGGGGCCTACCCTTTACAATGAGCAGTTCTTC; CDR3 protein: CASSAGPTLYNEQFF
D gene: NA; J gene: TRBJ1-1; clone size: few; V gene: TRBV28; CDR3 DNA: TGTGCCAGCAGCCCGAGGATTGAAGCTTTCTTT; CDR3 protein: CASSPRIEAFF
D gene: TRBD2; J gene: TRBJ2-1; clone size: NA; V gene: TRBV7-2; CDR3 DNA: TGTGCCAGCAGCTTTAGCGGGAGCTCCTACAATGAGCAGTTCTTC; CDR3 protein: CASSFSGSSYNEQFF
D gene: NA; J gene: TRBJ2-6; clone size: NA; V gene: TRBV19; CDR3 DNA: TGTGCCAGTAGTATCGGGGTTTCTGGGGCCAACGTCCTGACTTTC; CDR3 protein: CASSIGVSGANVLTF
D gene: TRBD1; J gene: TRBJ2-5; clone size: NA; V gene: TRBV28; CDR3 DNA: TGTGCCAGCAGTCAGAGGACAGGGGGGGTCCGAGAGACCCAGTACTTC; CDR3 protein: CASSQRTGGVRETQYF
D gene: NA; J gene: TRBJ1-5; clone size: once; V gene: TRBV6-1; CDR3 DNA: TGTGCCAGCAGTGAACCAGGGGGCAATCAGCCCCAGCATTTT; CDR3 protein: CASSEPGGNQPQHF
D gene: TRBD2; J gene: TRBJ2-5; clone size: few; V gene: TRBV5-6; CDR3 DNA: TGTGCCAGCAGCAGGGGACTAGCGGGGCAAGAGACCCAGTACTTC; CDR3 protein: CASSRGLAGQETQYF
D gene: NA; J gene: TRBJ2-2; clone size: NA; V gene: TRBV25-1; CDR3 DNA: TGTGCCAGCAGTGATCGGCCCGGAAGGGGCACCGGGGAGCTGTTTTTT; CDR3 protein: CASSDRPGRGTGELFF
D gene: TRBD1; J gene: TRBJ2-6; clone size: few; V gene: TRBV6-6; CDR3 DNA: TGTGCCAGCAGTTATATAGGGGGCACTGGGGCCAACGTCCTGACTTTC; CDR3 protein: CASSYIGGTGANVLTF
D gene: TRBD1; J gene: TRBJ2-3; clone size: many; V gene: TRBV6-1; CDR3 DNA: TGTGCCAGCCGTGCCATCCGGGACAGAAGCACAGATACGCAGTATTTT; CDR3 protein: CASRAIRDRSTDTQYF
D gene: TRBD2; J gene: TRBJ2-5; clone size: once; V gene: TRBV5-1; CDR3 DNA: TGCGCCAGCAGCTTGGTAGCTAGCGGGAGCAGGGAGACCCAGTACTTC; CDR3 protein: CASSLVASGSRETQYF
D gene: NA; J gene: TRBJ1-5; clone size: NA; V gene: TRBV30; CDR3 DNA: TGTGCCTGGGCCCAAACCCGAGGGCAGCCCCAGCATTTT; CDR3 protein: CAWAQTRGQPQHF
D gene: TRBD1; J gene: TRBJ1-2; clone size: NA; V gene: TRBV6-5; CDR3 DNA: TGTGCCAGCAGTTATTTCCGACAGGGCGGGAACTATGGCTACACCTTC; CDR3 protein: CASSYFRQGGNYGYTF
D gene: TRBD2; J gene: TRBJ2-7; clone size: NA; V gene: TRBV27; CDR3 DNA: TGTGCCAGCAGTTTAGTGGCGGGGGGCTACGAGCAGTACTTC; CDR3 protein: CASSLVAGGYEQYF
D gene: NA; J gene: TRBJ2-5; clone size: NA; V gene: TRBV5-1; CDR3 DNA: TGCGCCAGCAGCAAACGTACTGAAGGGGGTGAGACCCAGTACTTC; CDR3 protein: CASSKRTEGGETQYF
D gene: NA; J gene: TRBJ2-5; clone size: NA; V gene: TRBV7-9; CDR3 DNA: TGTGCCAGCAGCCGAATGACAGGTCCCCAGACCCAGTACTTC; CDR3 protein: CASSRMTGPQTQYF